Listed below are T cell receptor beta chains from one sample, sequenced in a study of blood T cell repertoires in COVID-19. Clones were sequenced by immunoSEQ multiplex PCR, and TCRdb holds only the in-frame ones, with some missing. The sample includes more than 100,000 clones, about two thirds of them seen just once. The sequenced sample consisted of peripheral blood. The receptors shown here come from a human donor with acute or convalescent COVID-19. The donor label of this sample is uncertain. CDR3s include the opening cysteine and the closing phenylalanine or tryptophan. D genes are given only for firm matches.

>TRBD1|TRBV19
CASPGPGTGGAGSVQAFF
>TRBD1|TRBV24-1
CATSAPTTGGGGGYTF
>TRBD1|TRBV19
CASSSPGTGAHEQYF
>NA|TRBV4-1
CASSLGQQANYGYTF
>NA|TRBV11-2
CASSLVAGATGNTIYF
>TRBD2|TRBV7-6
CASSLAAGANTGELFF
>NA|TRBV30
CACTGQTNEKLFF
>NA|TRBV7-2
CASSLDQGNGNTIYF
>NA|TRBV15
CATSRDYQATTNEKLFF
>NA|TRBV7-9
CASSLPAGEQFF
>TRBD1|TRBV5-1
CASSSDSGGLNTGELFF
>NA|TRBV2
CASSLTGYGQPQHF
>NA|TRBV18
CASSPQGTRGANVLTF
>NA|TRBV20-1
CSASRVEAFF
>NA|TRBV12-3/TRBV12-4
CASSSTGDGAFF
>TRBD1|TRBV7-2
CASSFGQGKSYTF
>TRBD1|TRBV6-5
CASSPGTGRDGYTF
>NA|TRBV21-1
CASRTPRLADRGLNTEAFF
>TRBD1|TRBV7-9
CASSLWGQGSGNTIYF
>TRBD1|TRBV10-1
CANEGIEPGQGAACDYGYTF
>NA|TRBV4-1
CASSQDVVQGVEDTQYF
>TRBD2|TRBV7-6
CASSPLAGGRGAGELFF
>TRBD1|TRBV7-9
CASSTRAPGQGIGYTF
>TRBD2|TRBV2
CASTQGHRTSGGAVDTQYF
>NA|TRBV10-2
CASRETVITTDTQYF
>NA|TRBV3-1/TRBV3-2
CASSQIPGYRETQYF
>NA|TRBV7-2
CASSARETQYF
>NA|TRBV27
CASRIDRSGANVLTF
>NA|TRBV2
CASTVSSGELFF
>NA|TRBV5-6
CASSLVGGKETQYF
>NA|TRBV21-1
CASSKVKGRGYEQYF
>NA|TRBV7-9
CASSPGGGNQPQHF
>NA|TRBV5-8
CASSLVASTNEKLFF
>TRBD1|TRBV2
CASGGDRATEAFF
>TRBD1|TRBV19
CASSPRQGFYGYTF
>TRBD1|TRBV2
CASSESGGFNQPQHF
>TRBD1|TRBV30
CAWSPGQGAGQPQHF
>NA|TRBV5-5
CASSLDPYPGQPQHF
>TRBD2|TRBV11-1
CASSSKSGGGYEQYF